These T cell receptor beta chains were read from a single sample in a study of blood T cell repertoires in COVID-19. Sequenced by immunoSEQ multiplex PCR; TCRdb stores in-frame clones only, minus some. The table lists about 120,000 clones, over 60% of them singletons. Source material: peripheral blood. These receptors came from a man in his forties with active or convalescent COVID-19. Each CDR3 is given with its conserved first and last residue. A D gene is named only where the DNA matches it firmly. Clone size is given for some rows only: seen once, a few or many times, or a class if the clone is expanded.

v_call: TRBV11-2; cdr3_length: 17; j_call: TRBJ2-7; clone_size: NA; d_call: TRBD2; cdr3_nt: TGTGCCAGCAGCTCCCGCTGGGCGGGAGGGCCTGCCTACGAGCAGTACTTC; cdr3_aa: CASSSRWAGGPAYEQYF
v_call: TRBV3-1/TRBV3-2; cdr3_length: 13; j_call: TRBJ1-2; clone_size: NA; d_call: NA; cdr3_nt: TGTGCCAGCAGCCAAGGTAGCGGGGATGGCTACACCTTC; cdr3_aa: CASSQGSGDGYTF
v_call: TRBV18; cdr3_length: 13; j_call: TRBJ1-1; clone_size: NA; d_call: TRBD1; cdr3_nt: TGTGCCAGCTCTCTTGGGACAGGGACTGAAGCTTTCTTT; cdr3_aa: CASSLGTGTEAFF
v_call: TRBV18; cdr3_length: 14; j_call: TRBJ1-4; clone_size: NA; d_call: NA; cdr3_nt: TGTGCCAGCTCATCGGGAACGGCTAATGAAAAACTGTTTTTT; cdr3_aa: CASSSGTANEKLFF
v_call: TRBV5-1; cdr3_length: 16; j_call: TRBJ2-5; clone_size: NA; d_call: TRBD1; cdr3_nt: TGCGCCAGCAGCTTGGCTGGGACAGGGGGTTGGGAGACCCAGTACTTC; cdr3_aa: CASSLAGTGGWETQYF
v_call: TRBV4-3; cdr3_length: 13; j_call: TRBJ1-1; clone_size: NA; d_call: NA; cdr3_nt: TGCGCCAGCAGCCCCGGGGGGGGCACTGAAGCTTTCTTT; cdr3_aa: CASSPGGGTEAFF
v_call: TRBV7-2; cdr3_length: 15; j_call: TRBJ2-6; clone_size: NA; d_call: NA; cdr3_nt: TGTGCCGGCAGCTCTCTAATCTCTGGGGCCAACGTCCTGACTTTC; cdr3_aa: CAGSSLISGANVLTF
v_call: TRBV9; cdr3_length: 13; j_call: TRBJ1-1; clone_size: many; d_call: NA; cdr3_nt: TGTGCCAGCAGCGTAGGGCAGGCCACTGAAGCTTTCTTT; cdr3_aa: CASSVGQATEAFF
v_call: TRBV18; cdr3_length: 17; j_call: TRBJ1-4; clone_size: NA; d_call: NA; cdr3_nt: TGTGCCAGCTCACCAAATTTGTTCCGAGAGCCTTATGAAAAACTGTTTTTT; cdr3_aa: CASSPNLFREPYEKLFF
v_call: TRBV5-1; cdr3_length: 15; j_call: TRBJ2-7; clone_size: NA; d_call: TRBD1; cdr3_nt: TGCGCCAGCAGCTGGGGGGGGACAGGGACCTACGAGCAGTACTTC; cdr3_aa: CASSWGGTGTYEQYF
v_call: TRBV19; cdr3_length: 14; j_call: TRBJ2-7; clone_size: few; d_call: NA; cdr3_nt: TGTGCCAGTAGTGGCTTGGACAGAATCTACGAGCAGTACTTC; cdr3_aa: CASSGLDRIYEQYF
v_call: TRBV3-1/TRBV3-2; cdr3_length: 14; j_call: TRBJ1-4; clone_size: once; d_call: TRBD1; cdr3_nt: TGTGCCAGCAGCCTGGGACAGGGTGATGAAAAACTGTTTTTT; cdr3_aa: CASSLGQGDEKLFF
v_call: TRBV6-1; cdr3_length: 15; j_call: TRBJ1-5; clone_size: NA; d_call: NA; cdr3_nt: TGTGCCAGCAGTGAAGCAGGCCAGGCCGTGACGCCCCAGCATTTT; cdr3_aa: CASSEAGQAVTPQHF
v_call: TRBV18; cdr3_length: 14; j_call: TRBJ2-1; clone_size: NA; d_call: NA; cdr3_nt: TGTGCCAGCTCACCAGCGAGGGCCTACAATGAGCAGTTCTTC; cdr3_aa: CASSPARAYNEQFF
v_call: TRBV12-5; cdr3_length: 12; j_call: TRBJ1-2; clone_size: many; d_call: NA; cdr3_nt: TGTGCTAGTGGTTTGGATATCTATGGCTACACCTTC; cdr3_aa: CASGLDIYGYTF
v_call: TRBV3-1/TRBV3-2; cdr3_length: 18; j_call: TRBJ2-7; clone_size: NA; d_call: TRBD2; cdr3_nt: TGTGCCAGCAGCCAAGGACCCCAGCGGGAGGGCCGGGGACACGAGCAGTACTTC; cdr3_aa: CASSQGPQREGRGHEQYF
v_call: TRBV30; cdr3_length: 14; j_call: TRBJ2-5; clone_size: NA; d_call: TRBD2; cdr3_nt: TGTGCCAGCCGACTAGCGGGAGGGTGGGAGACCCAGTACTTC; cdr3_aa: CASRLAGGWETQYF
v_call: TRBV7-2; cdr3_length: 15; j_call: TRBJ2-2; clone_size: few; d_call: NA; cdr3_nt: TGTGCCAGCAGCTTATGGGGAGGGGGGACCGGGGAGCTGTTTTTT; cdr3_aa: CASSLWGGGTGELFF
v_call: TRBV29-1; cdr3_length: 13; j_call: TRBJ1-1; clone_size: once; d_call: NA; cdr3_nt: TGCAGCGTCGATCGGGGGGTGAACACTGAAGCTTTCTTT; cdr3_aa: CSVDRGVNTEAFF
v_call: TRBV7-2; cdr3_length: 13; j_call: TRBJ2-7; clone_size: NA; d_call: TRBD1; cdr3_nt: TGTGCCAGCAGCCCGGACAGGTTCCACGAGCAGTACTTC; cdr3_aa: CASSPDRFHEQYF
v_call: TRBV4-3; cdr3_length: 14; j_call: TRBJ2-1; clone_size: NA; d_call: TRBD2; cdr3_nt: TGCGCCAGCAGTCTTAGCGGGGCCTCCAATGAACAGTTCTTC; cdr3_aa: CASSLSGASNEQFF
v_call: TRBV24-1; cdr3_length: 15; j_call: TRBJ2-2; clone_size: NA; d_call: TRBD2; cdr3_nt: TGTGCCACCAGTGGGACTAGCGGGAGTACCGGGGAGCTGTTTTTT; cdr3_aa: CATSGTSGSTGELFF
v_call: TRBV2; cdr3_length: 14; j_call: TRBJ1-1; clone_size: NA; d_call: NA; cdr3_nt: TGTGCCAGCCTCCTAGACAGCATGAACACTGAAGCTTTCTTT; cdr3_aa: CASLLDSMNTEAFF
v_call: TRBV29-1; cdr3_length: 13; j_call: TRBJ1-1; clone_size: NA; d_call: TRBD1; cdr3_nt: TGCAGCGCTCCGGACAGGGGGAAAACTGAAGCTTTCTTT; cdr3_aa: CSAPDRGKTEAFF
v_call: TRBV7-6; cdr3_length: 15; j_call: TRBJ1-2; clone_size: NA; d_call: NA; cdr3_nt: TGTGCCAGCAGCTTAGATTTTCGGGGTAGCTATGGCTACACCTTC; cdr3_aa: CASSLDFRGSYGYTF